A selection of T cell receptor beta chains follows, all from one sample in a study of cytomegalovirus exposure and HLA in healthy donors. TCRdb's copy holds only in-frame clones and misses some; the assay was immunoSEQ multiplex PCR. The sample has roughly 80,000 clones, around 67% seen once. Sequencing was done on a sample of PBMCs. The receptors here all came from a woman between 45 and 60 years old in good health and CMV-seropositive. CDR3s include the opening cysteine and the closing phenylalanine or tryptophan. A D gene is named only where the DNA matches it firmly. Not every row has a clone size; where given, it reads once, few, many or a size class.

CDR3nt | CDR3aa | j_gene | d_gene | abundance | v_gene
TGTGCCAGCAGGGCTAGCAGTCGCGACGAGCAGTACTTC | CASRASSRDEQYF | TRBJ2-7 | NA | NA | TRBV6-5
TGTGCCGGCGACAGCTCAGAGACCCAGTACTTC | CAGDSSETQYF | TRBJ2-5 | NA | once | TRBV6-5
TGTGCCAGCAGTCTCGACAGATCCAATGAGCAGTTCTTC | CASSLDRSNEQFF | TRBJ2-1 | NA | NA | TRBV6-5
TGTGCCAGCAGTTTTACCGGACAGGGTGATCAGCCCCAGCATTTT | CASSFTGQGDQPQHF | TRBJ1-5 | TRBD1 | NA | TRBV27
TGCGCCAGCAGCTTGGTTGGGACAGGGGACACCATATATTTT | CASSLVGTGDTIYF | TRBJ1-3 | TRBD1 | NA | TRBV5-1
TGTGCTAGTGGGGGCAACACTGAAGCTTTCTTT | CASGGNTEAFF | TRBJ1-1 | NA | NA | TRBV12-5
TGTTCCAGCACCCTTACAGGGGGGGCTGGCTACACCTTC | CSSTLTGGAGYTF | TRBJ1-2 | TRBD1 | few | TRBV7-9
TGTGCCAGCAGCTTGGACGGGGGGGCCGGGGAGCTGTTTTTT | CASSLDGGAGELFF | TRBJ2-2 | TRBD2 | NA | TRBV7-2
TGTGCCAGTAGTCTCCACTTGAGCTCCTATAATTCACCCCTCCACTTT | CASSLHLSSYNSPLHF | TRBJ1-6 | NA | NA | TRBV19
TGTGCCAGCAGTCGAGACACACCAAATCAGCCCCAGCATTTT | CASSRDTPNQPQHF | TRBJ1-5 | NA | NA | TRBV27
TGCGCCAGCAGCTTCCCCGACAGGGGTCGCTGGAGCTCCTACAATGAGCAGTTCTTC | CASSFPDRGRWSSYNEQFF | TRBJ2-1 | TRBD1 | NA | TRBV5-1
TGTGCCAGTAGTATCGCGGGGACTGGAAACACCATATATTTT | CASSIAGTGNTIYF | TRBJ1-3 | NA | NA | TRBV19
TGTGCCAGTAGTACGAGACAGGGCGGAATGAACACTGAAGCTTTCTTT | CASSTRQGGMNTEAFF | TRBJ1-1 | TRBD1 | medium-sized | TRBV19
TGTGCCAGCCGATCGGTGTATCAGGGAAGAGCTGAAGCTTTCTTT | CASRSVYQGRAEAFF | TRBJ1-1 | NA | NA | TRBV9
TGTGCCAGCAGCTCGGGCGGGGCCTACAGGGAGACCCAGTACTTC | CASSSGGAYRETQYF | TRBJ2-5 | NA | NA | TRBV7-2
TGCAGCCCGGGACAGAACGCAGATACGCAGTATTTT | CSPGQNADTQYF | TRBJ2-3 | TRBD1 | NA | TRBV29-1
TGTGCCAGCACCCAGGGCTGGAACACTGAAGCTTTCTTT | CASTQGWNTEAFF | TRBJ1-1 | NA | few | TRBV7-3
TGTGCCAGCAGACCGACAGGGAAGGGTCTTGAAGCTTTCTTT | CASRPTGKGLEAFF | TRBJ1-1 | TRBD1 | NA | TRBV27
TGTGCCAGAAGCTTGGAGGGCCGGCAGGGGGCAGGGGAGACCCAGTACTTC | CARSLEGRQGAGETQYF | TRBJ2-5 | TRBD1 | NA | TRBV5-3
TGTGCCAGCAGCCCTTACAGGGGGCTAGACAAAAACATTCAGTACTTC | CASSPYRGLDKNIQYF | TRBJ2-4 | TRBD1 | NA | TRBV5-5
TGTGCCAGTAGTACCGGACAGGGGGCGGAAGGCTACACCTTC | CASSTGQGAEGYTF | TRBJ1-2 | TRBD1 | NA | TRBV19
TGTGCCAGCAGTCTTGGACAGGGAACCAACACTGAAGCTTTCTTT | CASSLGQGTNTEAFF | TRBJ1-1 | TRBD1 | once | TRBV2
TGTGCCAGCAGCCCCTCGCCGGGAAATGAAAAACTGTTTTTT | CASSPSPGNEKLFF | TRBJ1-4 | NA | NA | TRBV7-8
TGTGCCAGTAGTACGGGACAGGGGGAATCTGGGGCCAACGTCCTGACTTTC | CASSTGQGESGANVLTF | TRBJ2-6 | TRBD1 | NA | TRBV19
TGTGCCAGCAGCTTTGGGCAGGGGCCATGGCTGTTTTTT | CASSFGQGPWLFF | TRBJ2-2 | NA | NA | TRBV5-6
TGTGCCAGCAGTGAGGTACAGGGGGGCCAGCCCCAGCATTTT | CASSEVQGGQPQHF | TRBJ1-5 | TRBD1 | NA | TRBV2
TGTGCCAGCAGTGAAATGCCGAGCACGCAAGAGACCCAGTACTTC | CASSEMPSTQETQYF | TRBJ2-5 | NA | NA | TRBV2
TGTGCCAGCACCCGACAGGGCGGGGATGAGCAGTTCTTC | CASTRQGGDEQFF | TRBJ2-1 | NA | NA | TRBV25-1
TGTGCCAGCAGCTCCCAAGGGGGTGACTATGGCTACACCTTC | CASSSQGGDYGYTF | TRBJ1-2 | NA | NA | TRBV11-1
TGTGCCAGCAGTGCCACCGGACAGGGCACCTACGGGCAGTACTTC | CASSATGQGTYGQYF | TRBJ2-7 | TRBD1 | NA | TRBV6-5
TGTGCCAGCAGCTCCGGTCCCGAGGCTGGGAATCAGCCCCAGCATTTT | CASSSGPEAGNQPQHF | TRBJ1-5 | NA | NA | TRBV5-6
TGTGCCAGCAGCTCTCGAGACAGGGCCGACGGTGAAAAACTGTTTTTT | CASSSRDRADGEKLFF | TRBJ1-4 | TRBD1 | few | TRBV7-9
TGTGCCAGCGCCACGTGGACAGACTATGGCTACACCTTC | CASATWTDYGYTF | TRBJ1-2 | NA | NA | TRBV13
TGTGCCAGCAGCTTAGTCTCGGGGGGTAATGAGCAGTTCTTC | CASSLVSGGNEQFF | TRBJ2-1 | TRBD2 | NA | TRBV7-9
TGTGCCAGCAGTGGGAATGCGTACCGGGAGACTACAGATACGCAGTATTTT | CASSGNAYRETTDTQYF | TRBJ2-3 | NA | NA | TRBV2
TGTGCCAGCAGCGTAGGTACAGCGGGGGAGCAGTTCTTC | CASSVGTAGEQFF | TRBJ2-1 | TRBD2 | NA | TRBV9
TGTGCCAGCAGCTTAACTCCAGGGTACAATGAGCAGTTCTTC | CASSLTPGYNEQFF | TRBJ2-1 | NA | once | TRBV7-3
TGCAGCGTTGAAAGGACTAGCGAAGAGACCCAGTACTTC | CSVERTSEETQYF | TRBJ2-5 | TRBD2 | once | TRBV29-1
TGTGCCAGCAGCTACCCAGACAGGGTGAACACTGAAGCTTTCTTT | CASSYPDRVNTEAFF | TRBJ1-1 | TRBD1 | NA | TRBV7-3
TGTGCCAGCAGCCCCTCCGGGACTCACGGCACAGATACGCAGTATTTT | CASSPSGTHGTDTQYF | TRBJ2-3 | NA | NA | TRBV7-2
TGTGCCATCAGCAGGGACTTGGAGCAGTTCTTC | CAISRDLEQFF | TRBJ2-1 | NA | NA | TRBV10-3
TGCGCCAGCAGCCCGGAGCAGGGGGTTAGGGGCTACACCTTC | CASSPEQGVRGYTF | TRBJ1-2 | TRBD1 | once | TRBV5-1
TGTGCCATCAGCTTACAGGGGGAGCAGCCCCAGCATTTT | CAISLQGEQPQHF | TRBJ1-5 | TRBD1 | NA | TRBV10-3